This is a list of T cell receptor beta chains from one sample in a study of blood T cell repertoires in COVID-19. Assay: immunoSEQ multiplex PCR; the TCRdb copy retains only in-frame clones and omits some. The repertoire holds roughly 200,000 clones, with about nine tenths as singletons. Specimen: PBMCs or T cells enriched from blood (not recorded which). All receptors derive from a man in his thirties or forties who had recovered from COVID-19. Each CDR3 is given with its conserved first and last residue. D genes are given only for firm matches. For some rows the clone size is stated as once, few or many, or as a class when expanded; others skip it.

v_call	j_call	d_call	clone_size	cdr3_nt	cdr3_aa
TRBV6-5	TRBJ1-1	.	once	TGTGCCAGCAGTTACTCTCCGGACAGGAACACTGAAGCTTTCTTT	CASSYSPDRNTEAFF
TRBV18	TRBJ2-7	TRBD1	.	TGTGCCAGCTCACCGGGACAGGCTACCTACGAGCAGTACTTC	CASSPGQATYEQYF
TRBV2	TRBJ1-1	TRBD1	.	TGTGCCAGCAGTGAGGGACAGGGAGTGGGCACTGAAGCTTTCTTT	CASSEGQGVGTEAFF
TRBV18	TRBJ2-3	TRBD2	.	TGTGCCAGCTCACCTACCACTGCGGGGGGCACAGATACGCAGTATTTT	CASSPTTAGGTDTQYF
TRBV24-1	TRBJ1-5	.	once	TGTGCCACCAGTGACAAAACAGGGAGTCAGCCCCAGCATTTT	CATSDKTGSQPQHF
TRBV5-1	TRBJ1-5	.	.	TGCGCCAGCAGCGTCGGAGGAATTAATCAGCCCCAGCATTTT	CASSVGGINQPQHF
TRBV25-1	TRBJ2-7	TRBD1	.	TGTGCCAGCAGAGAAACCGGGACAGGACTCTCCTACGAGCAGTACTTC	CASRETGTGLSYEQYF
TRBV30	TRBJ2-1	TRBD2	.	TGTGCCTGGAGTGTACTGAGCGGGACCCTATCCTACAATGAGCAGTTCTTC	CAWSVLSGTLSYNEQFF
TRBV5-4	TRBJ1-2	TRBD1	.	TGTGCCAGCAGCTTGGACAGGGGGCATGGCTACACCTTC	CASSLDRGHGYTF
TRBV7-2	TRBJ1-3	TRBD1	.	TGTGCCAGCAGCTTAGCTTCGACAGGGGGCAGAAACACCATATATTTT	CASSLASTGGRNTIYF
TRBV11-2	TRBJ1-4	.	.	TGTGCCAGCAGCTTAAGGATCAGGGGTACAGCAACTAATGAAAAACTGTTTTTT	CASSLRIRGTATNEKLFF
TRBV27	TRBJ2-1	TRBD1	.	TGTGCCAGCAGTCTAACCCCGGGACAGGGGCCCTACAATGAGCAGTTCTTC	CASSLTPGQGPYNEQFF
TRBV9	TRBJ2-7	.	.	TGTGCCAGCAGCGTAGGACAGAAGGCCTACGAGCAGTACTTC	CASSVGQKAYEQYF
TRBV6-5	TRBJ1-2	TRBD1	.	TGTGCCAGCAGTTACTCCCCTGACAGGGCCGGCTATGGCTACACCTTC	CASSYSPDRAGYGYTF
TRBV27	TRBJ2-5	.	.	TGTGCCAGCAGACTCATACAGGGTCCACAGTACTTC	CASRLIQGPQYF
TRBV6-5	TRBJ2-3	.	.	TGTGCCAGCAGTTACGAGCCCTCGCTAGATACGCAGTATTTT	CASSYEPSLDTQYF
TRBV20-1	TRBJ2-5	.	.	TGCAGTGCTAGTCCTAGGAAAGAGACCCAGTACTTC	CSASPRKETQYF
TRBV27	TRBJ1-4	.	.	TGTGCCAGCAGTTTATCCCCGGGCGGGACTAATGAAAAACTGTTTTTT	CASSLSPGGTNEKLFF
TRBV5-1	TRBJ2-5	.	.	TGCGCCAGCAGCTTGTTGGGGCCGACGGCCCAAGAGACCCAGTACTTC	CASSLLGPTAQETQYF
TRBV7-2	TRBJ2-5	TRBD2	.	TGTGCCAGCAGCCCAAGAGCGGGGGGCCTCCAAGAGACCCAGTACTTC	CASSPRAGGLQETQYF
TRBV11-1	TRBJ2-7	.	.	TGTGCCAGCAGCTTAGGTCCCAGTCTCTCGGGGGAGCAGTACTTC	CASSLGPSLSGEQYF
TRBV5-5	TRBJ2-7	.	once	TGTGCCAGCAGCTCTTCCTCGACTAGTAAGGAGCAGTACTTC	CASSSSSTSKEQYF
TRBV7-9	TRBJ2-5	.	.	TGTGCCACCTTTATAGATTTGAGAGAGACCCAGTACTTC	CATFIDLRETQYF
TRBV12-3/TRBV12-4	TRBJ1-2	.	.	TGTGCCAGCAGTTTTGAGGGCGCTGGCTACACCTTC	CASSFEGAGYTF
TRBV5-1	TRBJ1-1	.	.	TGCGCCAGCAGCTTTAGTTTACCCGGTGAAGCTTTCTTT	CASSFSLPGEAFF
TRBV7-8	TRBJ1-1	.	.	TGTGCCAGCAGCTTAGAGGCGCAGGTGAACACTGAAGCTTTCTTT	CASSLEAQVNTEAFF
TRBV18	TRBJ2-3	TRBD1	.	TGTGCCAGCTCAAGTCAGGGGGCCGGCACAGATACGCAGTATTTT	CASSSQGAGTDTQYF
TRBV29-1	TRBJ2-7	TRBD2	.	TGCAGCGTTGAGCTAGCGGGTACCTACGAGCAGTACTTC	CSVELAGTYEQYF
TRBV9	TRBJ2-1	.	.	TGTGCCAGCAGTGCCGCGGGGGCCCTATACAATGAGCAGTTCTTC	CASSAAGALYNEQFF
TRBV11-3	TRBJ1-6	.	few	TGTGCCAGCAGCATTGATCTGGGCAGTCCCCTCCACTTT	CASSIDLGSPLHF
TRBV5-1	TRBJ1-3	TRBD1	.	TGCGCCAGCAGCCACGGACAGGGGGGAGGAAACACCATATATTTT	CASSHGQGGGNTIYF
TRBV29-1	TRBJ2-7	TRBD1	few	TGCAGCGTTGGACAGGGGACCTACGAGCAGTACTTC	CSVGQGTYEQYF
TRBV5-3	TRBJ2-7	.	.	TGTGCCAGAAGCCGGGCCCGGGGGAATTACGAGCAGTACTTC	CARSRARGNYEQYF
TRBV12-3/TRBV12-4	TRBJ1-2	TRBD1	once	TGTGCCAGCAGCTCGACAGGGGGCGGTGGCTACACCTTC	CASSSTGGGGYTF
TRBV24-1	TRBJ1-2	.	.	TGTGCCACCAGTGACCCGACGGCGGCTAACTATGGCTACACCTTC	CATSDPTAANYGYTF
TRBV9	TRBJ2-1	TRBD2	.	TGTGCCAGCAGCGTAGGAGGACTAGCGGGATACAATGAGCAGTTCTTC	CASSVGGLAGYNEQFF
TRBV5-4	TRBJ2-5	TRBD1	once	TGTGCCAGCAGCTTCCAGTCTGGCAGGGGGCTCTGGCAGAGGGAGACCCAGTACTTC	CASSFQSGRGLWQRETQYF